A selection of T cell receptor beta chains follows, all from one sample in a study of CD8+ T cells in alopecia areata. The protocol was immunoSEQ multiplex PCR, while the TCRdb copy is restricted to in-frame clones and leaves out a portion. The sample lists some 130,000 clones; almost 50% were seen once. The sequencing used CD8+ T cells sorted from blood, collected at week 0. The receptor source for this set is a human donor with alopecia areata. CDR3s include the opening cysteine and the closing phenylalanine or tryptophan. A D gene is named only where the DNA matches it firmly. Rows give clone size only sometimes, using once, few, many, or a class for an expanded clone.

clone size | J gene | V gene | D gene | CDR3 protein | CDR3 DNA
few | TRBJ2-2 | TRBV7-8 | . | CASSPRGGMNTGELFF | TGTGCCAGCAGCCCAAGGGGGGGGATGAACACCGGGGAGCTGTTTTTT
few | TRBJ2-3 | TRBV7-9 | TRBD2 | CASSQTSAASTDTQYF | TGTGCCAGCAGCCAAACTAGCGCAGCTAGCACAGATACGCAGTATTTT
. | TRBJ1-4 | TRBV30 | . | CAWRSPGTLREKLFF | TGTGCCTGGAGGTCACCCGGGACCCTTCGTGAAAAACTGTTTTTT
. | TRBJ2-1 | TRBV29-1 | TRBD1 | CSVDLRTGGLEQFF | TGCAGCGTTGATCTACGGACAGGGGGCCTTGAGCAGTTCTTC
. | TRBJ1-5 | TRBV29-1 | TRBD1 | CSGEARQGNNQPQHF | TGCAGCGGAGAGGCCAGACAGGGAAACAATCAGCCCCAGCATTTT
. | TRBJ2-5 | TRBV15 | TRBD2 | CATSRDDTGGRETQYF | TGTGCCACCAGCAGAGACGACACGGGGGGTCGAGAGACCCAGTACTTC
. | TRBJ2-1 | TRBV5-1 | . | CASSLVGDNEQFF | TGCGCCAGCAGCTTGGTCGGGGACAATGAGCAGTTCTTC
. | TRBJ1-3 | TRBV30 | . | CAVLSGGNTIYF | TGTGCCGTCCTTTCAGGTGGAAACACCATATATTTT
. | TRBJ2-7 | TRBV7-8 | TRBD1 | CASSQGEFGNEQYF | TGTGCCAGCAGCCAGGGGGAATTCGGGAACGAGCAGTACTTC
. | TRBJ2-5 | TRBV7-9 | TRBD2 | CASSPPGLHINF | TGTGCCAGCAGCCCCCCGGGACTACACATTAACTTC
. | TRBJ1-1 | TRBV29-1 | . | CSVEGENTEAFF | TGCAGCGTTGAAGGGGAGAACACTGAAGCTTTCTTT
. | TRBJ1-2 | TRBV13 | . | CASSLGGPNYGYTF | TGTGCCAGCAGCTTGGGAGGGCCTAACTATGGCTACACCTTC
once | TRBJ2-1 | TRBV5-6 | . | CASSPGPSEQFF | TGTGCCAGCAGCCCGGGCCCTTCGGAGCAGTTCTTC
few | TRBJ1-5 | TRBV2 | . | CASSDKGYNQPQHF | TGTGCCAGCAGTGACAAGGGGTACAATCAGCCCCAGCATTTT
few | TRBJ1-1 | TRBV10-3 | . | CAISESSMGAVNTEAFF | TGTGCCATCAGTGAGTCGAGTATGGGTGCCGTGAACACTGAAGCTTTCTTT
. | TRBJ2-7 | TRBV6-5 | TRBD1 | CASSPDRGYEQYF | TGTGCCAGCAGCCCGGACAGGGGCTACGAGCAGTACTTC
. | TRBJ2-7 | TRBV30 | . | CAWSVQGGYEQYF | TGTGCCTGGAGTGTACAGGGAGGCTACGAGCAGTACTTC
. | TRBJ2-1 | TRBV13 | . | CASSFLGYNEQFF | TGTGCCAGCAGCTTCCTCGGCTACAATGAGCAGTTCTTC
. | TRBJ1-5 | TRBV4-1 | TRBD1 | CASSQFGQGDQPQHF | TGCGCCAGCAGCCAATTTGGACAGGGCGATCAGCCCCAGCATTTT
. | TRBJ1-2 | TRBV30 | . | CAWSVPDVNYGYTF | TGTGCCTGGAGTGTACCGGATGTCAACTATGGCTACACCTTC
. | TRBJ2-3 | TRBV15 | . | CATSRDWEADTQYF | TGTGCCACCAGCAGAGATTGGGAGGCAGATACGCAGTATTTT
many | TRBJ2-1 | TRBV6-4 | . | CASSPSREGGFNEQFF | TGTGCCAGCAGTCCCTCCCGAGAGGGTGGGTTTAATGAGCAGTTCTTC
. | TRBJ2-6 | TRBV5-6 | . | CASSLSTGANVLTF | TGTGCCAGCAGCTTAAGCACTGGGGCCAACGTCCTGACTTTC
. | TRBJ2-7 | TRBV5-1 | TRBD1 | CASSLGPGTGAYEQYF | TGCGCCAGCAGCTTGGGGCCCGGGACAGGGGCATACGAGCAGTACTTC
. | TRBJ1-1 | TRBV13 | TRBD1 | CASTPPGTGTEAFF | TGTGCCAGCACACCTCCGGGGACAGGCACTGAAGCTTTCTTT
many | TRBJ2-6 | TRBV6-1 | . | CASSGTGGSGANVLTF | TGTGCCAGCAGTGGCACCGGCGGGTCTGGGGCCAACGTCCTGACTTTC
. | TRBJ1-2 | TRBV6-5 | . | CASSYLGIDGYTF | TGTGCCAGCAGTTACCTTGGGATTGATGGCTACACCTTC
. | TRBJ2-5 | TRBV13 | . | CATSSQETQYF | TGTGCCACTTCCTCACAAGAGACCCAGTACTTC
. | TRBJ2-3 | TRBV29-1 | TRBD1 | CSVGLRGLRTDTQYF | TGCAGCGTTGGCCTCAGGGGGCTCCGAACAGATACGCAGTATTTT
. | TRBJ2-5 | TRBV9 | TRBD1 | CASSVGTGRYQETQYF | TGTGCCAGCAGCGTGGGGACAGGGAGGTACCAAGAGACCCAGTACTTC
. | TRBJ2-7 | TRBV5-6 | . | CASSLAQRGLPYEQYF | TGTGCCAGCAGCTTGGCCCAGAGGGGTCTCCCCTACGAGCAGTACTTC
. | TRBJ2-5 | TRBV27 | TRBD1 | CASSPPGQGQETQYF | TGTGCCAGCAGTCCCCCGGGACAGGGACAAGAGACCCAGTACTTC
. | TRBJ1-2 | TRBV12-5 | . | CASGLASSWDKVLGYTF | TGTGCTAGTGGTTTGGCTTCAAGCTGGGACAAGGTCCTTGGCTACACCTTC
few | TRBJ1-1 | TRBV29-1 | . | CSVAPGQHEAFF | TGCAGCGTTGCCCCCGGACAACATGAAGCTTTCTTT
few | TRBJ2-5 | TRBV7-9 | . | CASSPYPGETQYF | TGTGCCAGCAGTCCATATCCGGGAGAGACCCAGTACTTC
. | TRBJ2-7 | TRBV6-5 | . | CASSYRQAAYEQYF | TGTGCCAGCAGTTACCGACAGGCGGCCTACGAGCAGTACTTC
few | TRBJ2-1 | TRBV6-5 | . | CASSRGPAGEQFF | TGTGCCAGCAGCCGGGGGCCTGCGGGGGAGCAGTTCTTC
few | TRBJ2-2 | TRBV9 | . | CASGLGDANTGELFF | TGTGCCAGCGGGCTCGGGGACGCGAACACCGGGGAGCTGTTTTTT
. | TRBJ2-5 | TRBV5-1 | . | CASSPGGEEETQYF | TGCGCCAGCAGCCCTGGGGGAGAGGAAGAGACCCAGTACTTC
. | TRBJ2-2 | TRBV14 | . | CASSPAKGEGVTGELFF | TGTGCCAGCAGCCCCGCGAAGGGGGAGGGCGTCACCGGGGAGCTGTTTTTT
once | TRBJ2-7 | TRBV11-2 | TRBD2 | CASSLSPRGGRYEQYF | TGTGCCAGCAGCTTATCACCACGGGGGGGCCGCTACGAGCAGTACTTC
. | TRBJ1-1 | TRBV4-3 | . | CASSQDSGTEAFF | TGCGCCAGCAGCCAAGATTCTGGGACTGAAGCTTTCTTT
few | TRBJ2-3 | TRBV27 | . | CASSPMGADTQYF | TGTGCCAGCAGTCCGATGGGGGCAGATACGCAGTATTTT
many | TRBJ1-5 | TRBV6-1 | . | CASSEHLAGGQSSQPQHF | TGTGCCAGCAGTGAACATCTGGCCGGGGGTCAAAGTAGTCAGCCCCAGCATTTT
. | TRBJ1-5 | TRBV27 | . | CASGGFEGGPQHF | TGTGCCAGCGGCGGGTTCGAGGGCGGGCCCCAGCATTTT
few | TRBJ1-5 | TRBV21-1 | . | CASIWTGRDQPQHF | TGTGCCAGCATTTGGACAGGGAGGGATCAGCCCCAGCATTTT